The present T cell receptor (beta chain) was sequenced within a study of memory CD8 T cells in hepatitis C reinfection. Across the study: Between 55 and 20 weeks before reinfection detection, pre-reinfection samples were drawn.

Comments on this clone: The antigen is undetermined.

Time point given: pre-reinfection, 55 to 20 weeks before reinfection detection. No in vitro expansion preceded TCR sequencing of the sorted cells. The Montreal HEPCO cohort supplied donors who inject drugs. Whole-study results and caveats: With four to six donors, public clonotype conclusions could not be definitive.

This CDR3 is 17 amino acids long. The germline V gene has CDR1 SQVTM and CDR2 ANQGSEA. Unmatched junction bases numbered 9, after V lost 0 bases and J lost 0 bases. The data were produced by immunoSEQ multiplex PCR, yet TCRdb's version contains in-frame clones alone and is incomplete. The top ten hold about 1% of the sample, which has approximately 52,000 clones, roughly 91% seen once. Sequencing used naive CD8+ T cells sorted from blood. This chain links TRBV29-1 with TRBJ2-3; the match to TRBD1 covers 7 bases. The TCR comes from a man younger than 35 with hepatitis C virus infection. The CDR3 region is CSVEDFLQGHSTDTQYF. The CDR3 DNA sequence: TGCAGCGTTGAAGATTTTTTACAGGGGCATAGCACAGATACGCAGTATTTT.